The 18 T cell receptor beta chains below all came from one sample that was sequenced in a study of blood T cell repertoires in COVID-19. The assay was immunoSEQ multiplex PCR, and TCRdb's table has in-frame clones only and misses some. This table holds about 24,000 clones, roughly 86% found once. The sequencing sample was made of peripheral blood. Receptors originate from a human donor with active COVID-19. The donor label of this sample is uncertain.

The chain joins TRBV19 to TRBJ2-1; D perhaps matches TRBD1 (5 bases). The V end lost 7 bases, the J end lost 8 bases, and 15 bases lay between the germline ends. The CDR3 length is 13 residues. Germline CDR1 LNHDA, CDR2 SQIVND (reference sequence). In nucleotides, the CDR3 is TGTGCCAGTACTCCGACAGTGGTGGATGAGCAGTTCTTC. It specifies CASTPTVVDEQFF.

This clone appeared a few times. The chain recombines TRBV7-3 with TRBJ2-7; 10 bases map to TRBD2. This CDR3 region has 14 residues. Germline loops: CDR1 SGHTA, CDR2 FQGTGA. After removal of 0 bases from V and 4 bases from J, the junction contained 0 bases not matched to a gene. DNA for the CDR3: TGTGCCAGCAGCTTAACTAGCGGGGGGTACGAGCAGTACTTC. Protein product: CASSLTSGGYEQYF.

Here the CDR3 reads CASIDSGGRAYEQYF. CDR3 in DNA: TGTGCCAGCATAGATAGCGGTGGCCGCGCCTACGAGCAGTACTTC. The chain links TRBV3-1 (or the pseudogene TRBV3-2) to TRBJ2-7; a weak D match, TRBD2 (6 bases). Germline lookup yields CDR1 LGHDT and CDR2 YNNKEL (reference sequence). V lost 7 bases to trimming and J lost 2 bases, with 18 bases between them. The CDR3 is made up of 15 amino acids.

This chain links TRBV5-5 with TRBJ2-3; a possible D gene is TRBD2 (6 bases). This CDR3 is 14 amino acids long. Germline lookup yields CDR1 SGHKS and CDR2 YYEKEE (reference sequence). Trimming cost V 1 base and J 2 bases, with 8 bases left between them. Written as DNA, the CDR3 is TGTGCCAGCAGCTTGCGGGAGCTCACAGATACGCAGTATTTT. This codes for CASSLRELTDTQYF.

The chain carries TRBV4-2 and TRBJ2-7; 10 bases agree with TRBD2. Germline loops: CDR1 LGHNA, CDR2 YNFKEQ. V was clipped by 2 bases and J by 2 bases; unmatched bases: 6. There are 16 residues in the CDR3. CDR3 region: CASSQKTSGFPYEQYF. The CDR3 DNA is TGTGCCAGCAGCCAAAAGACTAGCGGGTTTCCCTACGAGCAGTACTTC.

The chain couples TRBV6-2 or TRBV6-3 to TRBJ2-3; D remains ambiguous. CDR3 length equals 16 residues. Germline CDR1 is MNHEY and CDR2 is SVGEGT. Trimming shortened V by 7 bases and J by 1 base, and 18 bases separated the two germline ends. CDR3 DNA sequence: TGTGCCAGCACCCCGACGGTCGAGGCGGGCACAGATACGCAGTATTTT. Amino acid sequence: CASTPTVEAGTDTQYF.

This chain joins TRBV5-4 and TRBJ1-1, with a tentative D call TRBD1 (5 bases). This CDR3 is 12 amino acids long. The V gene's germline CDR1 is SGHNT and CDR2 YYREEE (reference sequence). V lost 1 base, J lost 8 bases, and 9 bases lay in between. In DNA, the CDR3 is TGTGCCAGCAGCTTGATAGGGGCGGAAGCTTTCTTT. Its translation is CASSLIGAEAFF.

The CDR3 here is CASSISTRQPQHF. The DNA of the CDR3 is TGTGCCAGTAGTATTTCTACCCGTCAGCCCCAGCATTTT. The V and J genes are TRBV19 and TRBJ1-5; unclear D gene. Trimming cost V 3 bases and J 6 bases, with 9 bases left between them. The CDR3 is 13 residues long. Germline CDR1 and CDR2: LNHDA and SQIVND (reference sequence). The full variable domain, with the rest looked up from reference TRBV19 and TRBJ1-5, is DGGITQSPKYLFRKEGQNVTLSCEQNLNHDAMYWYRQDPGQGLRLIYYSQIVNDFQKGDIAEGYSVSREKKESFPLTVTSAQKNPTAFYLCASSISTRQPQHFGDGTRLSIL.

The gene calls are TRBV9 and TRBJ1-1; possible D gene TRBD1, 5 bases. Trimming took 3 bases from V and 4 from J, leaving 16 bases between them. The CDR3 runs 15 residues. Germline lookup yields CDR1 SGDLS and CDR2 YYNGEE. The CDR3 DNA reads TGTGCCAGCAGCGCCCAGTCAGGGTGGGGCACTGAAGCTTTCTTT. Translating gives CASSAQSGWGTEAFF.

This clone was recorded only once. V gene TRBV19 combines with J gene TRBJ2-1; tentative D call: TRBD1 (5 bases). Germline V CDR1 and CDR2: LNHDA, SQIVND (reference sequence). The V end was cut by 3 bases, the J end by 8 bases, with 11 bases between. This CDR3 contains 13 residues. The DNA of the CDR3 is TGTGCCAGTAGTATGGCAGGGCCCGATGAGCAGTTCTTC. As protein: CASSMAGPDEQFF.

The rearrangement joins TRBV20-1 to TRBJ2-2, with D possibly TRBD2 on 5 matching bases. This CDR3 is 14 amino acids long. Germline V gene lookup returns CDR1 DFQATT and CDR2 SNEGSKA (reference sequence). V lost 3 bases to trimming and J lost 4 bases, with 12 bases between them. Here the CDR3 DNA reads TGCAGTGCTAGTAGAGGGCACTCCACCGGGGAGCTGTTTTTT. Translated: CSASRGHSTGELFF.

V gene TRBV3-1 (or the pseudogene TRBV3-2) combines with J gene TRBJ2-2; no firm D call. The V and J ends lost 0 bases and 7 bases respectively, with 9 bases between them. The CDR3 has 14 residues. From germline, CDR1 is LGHDT and CDR2 YNNKEL (reference sequence). CDR3 protein: CASSQDWSVGELFF. DNA for the CDR3: TGTGCCAGCAGCCAAGACTGGTCGGTCGGGGAGCTGTTTTTT.

The chain combines TRBV21-1 with TRBJ2-1; TRBD2, as called in the table, went unchecked against the DNA. TRBV21-1 is noted as a pseudogene. CDR3 length: 17 amino acids. CDR3 nucleotides: TGTGCCAGCAGCAAAGTAACTAGCGGGGGACCCTACAATGAGCAGTTCTTC. Translating it yields CASSKVTSGGPYNEQFF.

This sequence joins TRBV6-4 and TRBJ1-4; a possible D gene is TRBD1 (6 bases). Germline V lookup: CDR1 MRHNA, CDR2 SNTAGT. The CDR3 extends over 15 amino acids. V lost 3 bases and J lost 7, with 15 bases in between. The CDR3 sequence: CASSEGAGATEKLFF. CDR3 sequence (DNA): TGTGCCAGCAGTGAAGGGGCAGGGGCCACTGAAAAACTGTTTTTT.

The chain couples TRBV11-2 to TRBJ2-7; maybe TRBD2 (6 bases). Germline V gene lookup returns CDR1 SGHAT and CDR2 FQNNGV. The CDR3 consists of 14 residues. The V end lost 5 bases, the J end lost 1 base, and 12 bases lay between the germline ends. CDR3 DNA sequence: TGTGCCAGCAGCACCGGGACTGGTTCCTACGAGCAGTACTTC. This encodes CASSTGTGSYEQYF.

The chain has TRBV7-3 and TRBJ2-4; D may be TRBD2 (6 bases). Germline values: CDR1 SGHTA, CDR2 FQGTGA. V shed 2 bases and J shed 3 bases, with 8 bases lying between them. The length of the CDR3 is 14 residues. The CDR3 bases are TGTGCCAGCAGCTTACAAGCGGGCAAAAACATTCAGTACTTC. Translated: CASSLQAGKNIQYF.

The CDR3 loop is CASSQGQGGEKLFF. DNA for the CDR3: TGTGCCAGCAGCCAGGGACAGGGCGGGGAAAAACTGTTTTTT. The gene calls are TRBV4-2 and TRBJ1-4; 9 bases are a match to TRBD1. V shed 3 bases and J 8 bases; nucleotides not matched to a gene: 4. There are 14 residues in the CDR3. CDR1 and CDR2 (germline): LGHNA, YNFKEQ.

A single count supports this clone. This rearrangement joins TRBV27 to TRBJ2-4, with 11 nucleotides matching TRBD1. The ends lost 3 bases at V and 4 bases at J; junction bases unmatched: 2. Per germline, CDR1 MNHEY and CDR2 SMNVEV (reference sequence). CDR3 length: 15 amino acids. This CDR3 is CASSFGTGGKNIQYF. As DNA, the CDR3 is TGTGCCAGCAGTTTTGGGACAGGGGGTAAAAACATTCAGTACTTC.